This entry concerns a single T cell receptor (beta chain). Its antigen is as yet unknown. At one end, the junction sequence differs from germline, possibly due to a read error. The same CDR3 is also encoded by other DNA sequences in this sample. The sample is drawn from a study of cytomegalovirus exposure and HLA in healthy donors. The PCR employed 60 Vbeta primers together with 13 Jbeta primers. TCRdb's copy holds only in-frame clones and misses some; the assay was immunoSEQ multiplex PCR. Here the sample spans fewer than 150,000 clones, 70% to 85% being singletons. This CDR3 comprises 14 residues. Germline values: CDR1 SGHRS, CDR2 YFSETQ. Whole-study results and caveats: Later examination showed HLA-associated TCR beta chains had greater clonal expansion than equally common others. Several of the most significant clusters appeared, in a later analysis, to be linked to common viral pathogens.

The chain combines TRBV5-1 with TRBJ1-1, with TRBD1 as a possible D gene (6 bases). The TCR comes from a woman in her 40s in good health and CMV-seropositive. Sequenced material: PBMCs. CDR3 loop: CASSFQGMDTEAFF. Written as DNA, the CDR3 is TGCGCCAGCAGCTTTCAGGGGATGGACACTGAAGCCTTCTTT. Filled out from reference TRBV5-1 and TRBJ1-1, the complete variable domain reads KAGVTQTPRYLIKTRGQQVTLSCSPISGHRSVSWYQQTPGQGLQFLFEYFSETQRNKGNFPGRFSGRQFSNSRSEMNVSTLELGDSALYLCASSFQGMDTEAFFGQGTRLTVV.